Listed here are 18 T cell receptor beta chains from one sample, sequenced in a study of beta chain features in type 1 diabetes. Investigators reverse transcribed all isolated RNA, so they sequenced expressed TCRB transcripts. Sequencing was performed with immunoSEQ multiplex PCR; in TCRdb, only in-frame clones are kept and a portion is missing. Of some 500,000 clones in the sample, 9.5% to 12% are singletons; the top ten hold over 0.04%. The sample comprised naive CD4+ T cells from blood. These receptors were taken from a woman aged 18-35 years in good health.

This chain connects TRBV11-2 to TRBJ2-3; no reliable D call. V was clipped by 3 bases and J by 6 bases, with 7 bases between them. The CDR3 contains 12 residues. Per the germline V gene, CDR1 is SGHAT and CDR2 is FQNNGV. The CDR3 sequence: CASSFEVDTQYF. CDR3 nucleotides: TGTGCCAGCAGCTTTGAGGTGGATACGCAGTATTTT.

This clone was counted only a few times. The chain couples TRBV25-1 to TRBJ2-7; 10 bases fit TRBD2. V was clipped by 5 bases and J by 6 bases; unmatched bases: 10. The CDR3 runs 15 residues. Germline V CDR1 and CDR2: MGHDK, SYGVNS. CDR3 bases: TGTGCCAGCAGTCGAGCGGGAGGGCCATTATCCGAGCAGTACTTC. It yields the protein CASSRAGGPLSEQYF.

This chain uses TRBV5-1 with TRBJ1-3; perhaps TRBD1 as D (5 bases). This CDR3 is built from 14 residues. V was pared by 1 base and J by 4 bases, with 9 bases between. The germline CDR1 and CDR2 sequences are SGHRS and YFSETQ. Here the CDR3 DNA reads TGCGCCAGCAGCTTGCCAGGGTCCGGAAACACCATATATTTT. This translates into CASSLPGSGNTIYF.

The genes are TRBV29-1 and TRBJ1-2; possibly TRBD1 for D (5 bases). CDR1 and CDR2 (germline): SQVTM, ANQGSEA. Trimming took 3 bases from V and 1 from J, leaving 18 bases between them. CDR3 length equals 16 residues. The CDR3 sequence is CSVEGEGITFNYGYTF. Written as DNA, the CDR3 is TGCAGCGTTGAGGGGGAAGGAATCACGTTTAACTATGGCTACACCTTC.

This clone was observed a handful of times. The chain carries TRBV21-1 and TRBJ2-5; the table's D gene call, TRBD2, was not cross checked with the DNA. TRBV21-1 is recorded as a pseudogene. The CDR3 is 16 residues long. The DNA of the CDR3 is TGTGCCACTCCTGCACCACTAGCGGGAGGCCAAGAGACCCAGTACTTC. Its translation is CATPAPLAGGQETQYF.

This clone was observed a few times. The V call is TRBV30, the J call TRBJ1-2; TRBD1 is a possible D gene (5 bases). The germline CDR1 and CDR2 sequences are GTSNPN and SVGIG (reference sequence). V gave up 3 bases and J gave up 7 bases, with 21 bases separating them. The CDR3 sequence is 15 residues long. The CDR3 is CAWSPFSRGSGGYTF. The DNA of the CDR3 is TGTGCCTGGAGCCCATTTAGCCGGGGCAGCGGTGGCTACACCTTC.

CDR3 DNA sequence: TGTGCCAGCAGTTCCGACAGGGAGGGCTACACCTTC. This translates into CASSSDREGYTF. The genes are TRBV28 and TRBJ1-2; 7 bases align to TRBD1. Germline CDR1 is MDHEN and CDR2 is SYDVKM. J lost 8 bases, V lost 4 bases, and 4 bases had no gene match. CDR3 length: 12 amino acids.

The rearrangement uses TRBV6-5 and TRBJ2-4; 10 bases are shared with TRBD1. With V trimmed by 7 bases and J by 5 bases, 8 bases remained unmatched. The germline CDR1 and CDR2 sequences are MNHEY and SVGAGI. The CDR3 contains 15 residues. For the CDR3, the DNA is TGTGCCAGCATTGGGTTAGGGACAGGGGAAAACATTCAGTACTTC. Residues: CASIGLGTGENIQYF.

This clone was seen more than once but under ten times. This rearrangement joins TRBV10-3 to TRBJ2-7; 10 bases agree with TRBD1. In germline, CDR1 is ENHRY, CDR2 SYGVKD. V lost 6 bases, J lost 6 bases, and 8 bases stayed unmatched. The CDR3 covers 14 residues. The CDR3 loop is CAIRPGQGNLEQYF. In DNA, the CDR3 is TGTGCCATCAGACCGGGACAGGGGAATCTCGAGCAGTACTTC.

There are a few counts of this clone. CDR3: CASSPPGGRAEAFF. Written as DNA, the CDR3 is TGTGCCAGCAGCCCCCCGGGGGGTAGGGCTGAAGCTTTCTTT. The gene calls are TRBV9 and TRBJ1-1, with D maybe TRBD1 (5 bases). Germline CDR1 SGDLS, CDR2 YYNGEE. The CDR3 is 14 amino acids. V was trimmed by 4 bases and J by 6 bases, leaving 16 bases between them.

This sequence joins TRBV2 and TRBJ1-1; tentative D call: TRBD1 (6 bases). The CDR3 is 14 residues long. V was clipped by 7 bases and J by 11 bases, with 23 bases between them. CDR1 SNHLY and CDR2 FYNNEI come from the germline V gene. CDR3 protein: CASKMAGANLGAFF. In nucleotides, the CDR3 is TGTGCCAGCAAAATGGCAGGGGCTAACCTTGGGGCTTTCTTT.

This clone was recorded once. The chain recombines TRBV7-9 with TRBJ2-7; 9 bases are a match to TRBD2. Germline V gene sequence: CDR1 SEHNR, CDR2 FQNEAQ (reference sequence). CDR3 length: 15 amino acids. V was clipped by 1 base and J by 3 bases; unmatched bases: 4. The CDR3 sequence is CASSLGLAGIYEQYF. CDR3 DNA sequence: TGTGCCAGCAGCTTAGGGCTAGCGGGGATCTACGAGCAGTACTTC.

Only a few counts were recorded for this clone. The chain has TRBV4-1 and TRBJ2-2; 12 nucleotides match TRBD2. The CDR3 sequence is 18 residues long. CDR1 and CDR2 from the germline V gene are MGHRA and YSYEKL. Trimming took 6 bases from V and 2 from J; bases not matched to a gene: 10. The chain's CDR3 is CASRRLTSGGINTGELFF. The CDR3 DNA reads as TGCGCCAGCAGGCGTTTGACTAGCGGGGGAATTAACACCGGGGAGCTGTTTTTT.

This clone appeared a few times. This sequence joins TRBV9 and TRBJ1-1, with D unclear. Per germline, CDR1 SGDLS and CDR2 YYNGEE. V was cut by 4 bases and J by 0 bases, with 13 bases left in between. The CDR3 consists of 15 residues. The CDR3 sequence: CASSLVSEVNTEAFF. The CDR3, as DNA: TGTGCCAGCAGCCTAGTCTCAGAAGTGAACACTGAAGCTTTCTTT.

The V call is TRBV9, the J call TRBJ2-7; a weak D match, TRBD2 (6 bases). V lost 5 bases and J lost 2, with 17 bases in between. Germline loops: CDR1 SGDLS, CDR2 YYNGEE. The CDR3 loop spans 15 amino acids. CDR3: CASRDPKPGAYEQYV. As DNA, the CDR3 is TGTGCCAGCAGGGACCCCAAACCGGGGGCCTACGAGCAGTACGTC.

This clone was observed a handful of times. The J gene is TRBJ1-2, the V gene TRBV30; D not resolved. Trimming left V 4 bases short and J 4 bases short, with 10 bases between. The CDR3 runs 12 residues. Germline CDR1 and CDR2: GTSNPN and SVGIG (reference sequence). The CDR3 nucleotides are TGTGCCTGGACCCCGCAGGCCTATGGCTACACCTTC. Translation: CAWTPQAYGYTF.

This sequence joins TRBV5-1 and TRBJ1-2; no reliable D call. Trimming left V 0 bases short and J 3 bases short, with 12 bases between. The CDR3 length is 15 residues. Germline loops: CDR1 SGHRS, CDR2 YFSETQ. The CDR3 DNA is TGCGCCAGCAGCTTGGTGGGGAGCATGGACTATGGCTACACCTTC. This sequence encodes CASSLVGSMDYGYTF. Full variable domain (rest looked up from reference TRBV5-1 and TRBJ1-2): KAGVTQTPRYLIKTRGQQVTLSCSPISGHRSVSWYQQTPGQGLQFLFEYFSETQRNKGNFPGRFSGRQFSNSRSEMNVSTLELGDSALYLCASSLVGSMDYGYTFGSGTRLTVV.

This clone was counted a few times. V gene TRBV5-1 combines with J gene TRBJ2-1, with TRBD1 as a possible D gene (6 bases). The CDR3 is 14 amino acids. From germline, CDR1 is SGHRS and CDR2 YFSETQ. V lost 5 bases to trimming and J lost 2 bases, with 11 bases between them. DNA of the CDR3: TGCGCCAGCAGACCAAGGGACACCTACAATGAGCAGTTCTTC. Amino acids: CASRPRDTYNEQFF.